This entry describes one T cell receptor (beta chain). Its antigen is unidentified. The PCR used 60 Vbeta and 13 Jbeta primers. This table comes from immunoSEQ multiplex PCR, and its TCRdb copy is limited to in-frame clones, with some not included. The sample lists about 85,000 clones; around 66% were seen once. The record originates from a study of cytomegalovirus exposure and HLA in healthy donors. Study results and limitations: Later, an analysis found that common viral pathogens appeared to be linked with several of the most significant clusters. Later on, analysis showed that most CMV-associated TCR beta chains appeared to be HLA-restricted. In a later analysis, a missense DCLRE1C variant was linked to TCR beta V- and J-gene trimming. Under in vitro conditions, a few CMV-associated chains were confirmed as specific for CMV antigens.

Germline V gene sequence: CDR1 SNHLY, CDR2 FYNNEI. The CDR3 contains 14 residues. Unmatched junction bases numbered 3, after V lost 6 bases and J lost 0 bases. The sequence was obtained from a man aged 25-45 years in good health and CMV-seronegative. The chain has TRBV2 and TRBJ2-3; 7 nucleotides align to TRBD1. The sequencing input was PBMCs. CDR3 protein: CASRRQGSTDTQYF. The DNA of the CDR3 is TGTGCCAGCAGAAGACAGGGAAGCACAGATACGCAGTATTTT.